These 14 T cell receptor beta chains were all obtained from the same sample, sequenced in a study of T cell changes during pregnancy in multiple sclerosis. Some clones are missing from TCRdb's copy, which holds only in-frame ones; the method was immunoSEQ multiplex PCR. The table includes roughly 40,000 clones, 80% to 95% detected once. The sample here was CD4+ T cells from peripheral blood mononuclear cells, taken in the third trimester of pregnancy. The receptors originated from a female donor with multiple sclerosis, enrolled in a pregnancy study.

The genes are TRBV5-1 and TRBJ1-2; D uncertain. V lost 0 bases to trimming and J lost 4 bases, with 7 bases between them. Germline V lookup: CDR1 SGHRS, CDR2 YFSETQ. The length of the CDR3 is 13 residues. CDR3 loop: CASSLATGYGYTF. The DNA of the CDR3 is TGCGCCAGCAGCTTGGCCACGGGCTATGGCTACACCTTC.

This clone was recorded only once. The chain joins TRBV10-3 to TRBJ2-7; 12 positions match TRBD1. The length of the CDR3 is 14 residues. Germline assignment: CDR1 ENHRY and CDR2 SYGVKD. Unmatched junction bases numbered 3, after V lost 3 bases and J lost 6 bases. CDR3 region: CAISDMGQGAEQYF. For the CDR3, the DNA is TGTGCCATCAGTGATATGGGACAGGGGGCCGAGCAGTACTTC.

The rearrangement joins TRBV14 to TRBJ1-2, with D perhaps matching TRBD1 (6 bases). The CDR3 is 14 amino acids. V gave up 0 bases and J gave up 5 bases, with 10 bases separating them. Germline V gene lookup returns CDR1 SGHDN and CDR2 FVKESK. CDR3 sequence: CASSQDLGAYGYTF. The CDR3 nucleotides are TGTGCCAGCAGCCAAGATCTGGGGGCTTATGGCTACACCTTC.

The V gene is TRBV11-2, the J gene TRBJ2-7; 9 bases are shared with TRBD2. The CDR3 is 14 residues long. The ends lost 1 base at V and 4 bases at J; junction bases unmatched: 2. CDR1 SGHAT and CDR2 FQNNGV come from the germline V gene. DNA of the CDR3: TGTGCCAGCAGCTTAGGGCTAGCGGGATACGAGCAGTACTTC. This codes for CASSLGLAGYEQYF.

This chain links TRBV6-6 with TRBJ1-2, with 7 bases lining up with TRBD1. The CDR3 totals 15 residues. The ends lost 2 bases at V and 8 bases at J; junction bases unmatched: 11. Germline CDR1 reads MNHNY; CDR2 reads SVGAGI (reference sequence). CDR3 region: CASSYTGTARRGYTF. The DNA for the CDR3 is TGTGCCAGCAGTTACACCGGGACAGCCAGACGCGGCTACACCTTC.

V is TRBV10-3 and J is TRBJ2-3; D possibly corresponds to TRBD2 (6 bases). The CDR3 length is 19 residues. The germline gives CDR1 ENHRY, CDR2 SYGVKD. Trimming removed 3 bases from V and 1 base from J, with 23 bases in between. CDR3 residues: CAISEPGLLGSEGTDTQYF. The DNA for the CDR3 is TGTGCCATCAGTGAACCGGGACTTCTCGGGAGTGAGGGCACAGATACGCAGTATTTT.

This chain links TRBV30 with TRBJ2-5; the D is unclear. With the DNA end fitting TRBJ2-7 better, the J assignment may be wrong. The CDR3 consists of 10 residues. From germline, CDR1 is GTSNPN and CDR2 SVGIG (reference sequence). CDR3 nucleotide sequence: TGTGCCTGGAGTGGGTACGAGCAGTACTTC. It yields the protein CAWSGYEQYF.

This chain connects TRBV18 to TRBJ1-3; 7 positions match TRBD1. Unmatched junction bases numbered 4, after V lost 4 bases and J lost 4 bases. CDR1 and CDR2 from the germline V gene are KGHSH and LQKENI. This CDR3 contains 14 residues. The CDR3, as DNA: TGTGCCAGCTCACTGGACAGGAAAGGAAACACCATATATTTT. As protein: CASSLDRKGNTIYF.

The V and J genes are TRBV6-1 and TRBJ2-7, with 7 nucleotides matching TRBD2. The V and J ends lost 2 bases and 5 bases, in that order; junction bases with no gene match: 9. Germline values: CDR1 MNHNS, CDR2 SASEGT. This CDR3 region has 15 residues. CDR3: CASSESVTSFHEQYF. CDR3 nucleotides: TGTGCCAGCAGTGAATCTGTGACTAGCTTCCACGAGCAGTACTTC.

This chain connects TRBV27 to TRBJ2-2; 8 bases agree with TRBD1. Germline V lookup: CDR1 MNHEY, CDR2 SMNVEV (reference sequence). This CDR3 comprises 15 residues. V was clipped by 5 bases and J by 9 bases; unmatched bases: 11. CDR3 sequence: CASSLGDRPSRELFF. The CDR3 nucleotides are TGTGCCAGCAGTCTTGGGGACAGGCCATCCCGGGAGCTGTTTTTT.

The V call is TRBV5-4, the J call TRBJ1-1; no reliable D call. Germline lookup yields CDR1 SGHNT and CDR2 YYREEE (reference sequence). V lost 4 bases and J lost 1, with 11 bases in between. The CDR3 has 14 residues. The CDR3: CASSTGLQNTEAFF. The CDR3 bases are TGTGCCAGCAGCACCGGACTCCAGAACACTGAAGCTTTCTTT.

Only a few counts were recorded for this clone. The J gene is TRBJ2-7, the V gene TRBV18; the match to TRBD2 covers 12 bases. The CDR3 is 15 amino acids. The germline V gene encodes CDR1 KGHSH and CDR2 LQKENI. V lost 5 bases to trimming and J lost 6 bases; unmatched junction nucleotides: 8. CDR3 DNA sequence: TGTGCCAGCTCAGGACTAGCGGGGCTATCAGGCGAGCAGTACTTC. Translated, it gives CASSGLAGLSGEQYF.

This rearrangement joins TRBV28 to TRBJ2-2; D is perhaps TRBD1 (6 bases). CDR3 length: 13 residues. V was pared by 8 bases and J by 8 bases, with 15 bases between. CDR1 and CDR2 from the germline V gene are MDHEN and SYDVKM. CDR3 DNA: TGTGCCAGCCCCCGGGACACACAAGGGGAGCTGTTTTTT. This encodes CASPRDTQGELFF.

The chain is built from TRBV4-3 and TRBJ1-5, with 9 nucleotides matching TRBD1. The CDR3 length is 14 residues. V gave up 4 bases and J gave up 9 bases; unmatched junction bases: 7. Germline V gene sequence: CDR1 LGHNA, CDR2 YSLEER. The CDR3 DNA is TGCGCCAGCAGCCTCGGGACAGGGAGGCCGCCCCAGCATTTT. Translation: CASSLGTGRPPQHF.